This T cell receptor beta chain was sequenced for a study of blood T cells in healthy people across ages. Whole-study findings and limits: Per-million-T-cell TCR beta diversity fell roughly linearly with age.

Notes on this clonotype: Its target is not known.

A second roughly 6 to 12 cycle PCR used barcoded and J-beta primers. MiXCR, run by TCRdb on the 5' RACE reads, gives a single entry per CDR3 protein. The sample records about 570,000 distinct CDR3 sequences, about 27% being singletons. A further study also used this sample, focusing on T cells of mothers and their children.

Sequencing input: blood. The TCR was taken from a boy between 2 and 10 years old in good health.

The chain's CDR3 is CASNTDSLGTGELFF. CDR3 coding DNA: TGTGCCAGCAACACGGACAGCCTGGGCACCGGGGAGCTGTTTTTT. The chain is built from TRBV6-5 and TRBJ2-2; a weak D match, TRBD1 (6 bases). Per germline, CDR1 MNHEY and CDR2 SVGAGI. This CDR3 contains 15 residues. The ends were cut back, 7 bases at V and 4 bases at J, with 16 bases in the middle.